These 11 T cell receptor beta chains originate from one sample sequenced in a study of T cell repertoires in cytomegalovirus infection. No antigen is known for these receptors. Via MiXCR, TCRdb re-called the reads, giving one row per CDR3 protein. The table has approximately 76,000 distinct CDR3 sequences, roughly 40% seen once. The starting material was CD8+ T cells from cultured PBMCs, obtained from culture after CMV antigen stimulation. These TCRs come from a human donor in good health (CMV status not recorded). Some clones in this sample may be carry-over from other donors' samples.

Details on this clonotype: A single base separates this from a much larger clone, so it may be a read error. The chain joins TRBV11-2 to TRBJ2-1; D not resolved. Germline lookup yields CDR1 SGHAT and CDR2 FQNNGV. CDR3 length: 16 residues. Written as DNA, the CDR3 is TGTGCCTGCAGCTTACCCGGCAGTAGCTCCTACAATGAGCAGTTCTTC. Translating it yields CACSLPGSSSYNEQFF.

This clonotype has a handful of counts. This chain uses TRBV24-1 with TRBJ2-1; the D call may be TRBD1 or TRBD2 (6 bases each). This CDR3 spans 12 amino acids. Looked up from germline, CDR1 is KGHDR and CDR2 is SFDVKD. Trimming stripped 9 bases from V and 10 bases from J, with 15 bases between. CDR3: CATGHLGGEQFF. The CDR3 nucleotides read TGTGCCACCGGGCACCTAGGGGGGGAGCAGTTCTTC.

This clonotype has ten or more counts. V usage is TRBV7-6 and J usage is TRBJ2-1; TRBD2 matches 11 bases. Per germline, CDR1 SGHVS and CDR2 FNYEAQ. The CDR3 runs to 19 residues. V dropped 0 bases and J dropped 0; count of bases not matched to a gene: 7. This CDR3 is CASSLAASGGLYSYNEQFF. The CDR3 nucleotides read TGTGCCAGCAGCTTAGCGGCTAGCGGGGGGCTATACTCCTACAATGAGCAGTTCTTC.

Here the CDR3 reads CASQTPDRDISYEFF. CDR3 sequence (DNA): TGTGCCAGCCAAACACCTGACAGGGACATATCTTATGAGTTCTTC. The chain carries TRBV5-5 and TRBJ2-1, with 7 nucleotides matching TRBD1. The CDR3 sequence is 15 residues long. Germline CDR1 is SGHKS and CDR2 is YYEKEE (reference sequence). The V segment lost 7 bases and the J segment 14 bases; nucleotides outside the gene matches: 21. Filled out from reference TRBV5-5 and TRBJ2-1, the complete variable domain reads DAGVTQSPTHLIKTRGQQVTLRCSPISGHKSVSWYQQVLGQGPQFIFQYYEKEERGRGNFPDRFSARQFPNYSSELNVNALLLGDSALYLCASQTPDRDISYEFFGPGTRLTVL.

The rearrangement joins TRBV5-1 to TRBJ2-2, with 7 nucleotides matching TRBD1. The CDR3 has 16 residues. The germline V gene encodes CDR1 SGHRS and CDR2 YFSETQ. The V segment lost 7 bases and the J segment 4 bases; nucleotides outside the gene matches: 13. The CDR3 coding sequence is TGCGCCAGCCAATACATCCTTACAGGGGCCACCGGGGAGCTGTTTTTT. Translating it yields CASQYILTGATGELFF.

This clonotype came up a few times. V gene TRBV11-2 combines with J gene TRBJ2-7, with a weak D call TRBD1 (6 bases). The CDR3 has 16 amino acids. Trimming shortened V by 4 bases and J by 4 bases, and 20 bases separated the two germline ends. Germline V gene lookup returns CDR1 SGHAT and CDR2 FQNNGV. CDR3 DNA: TGTGCCAGCAGCTCTATTGGAAAACAGGGATTGTACGAGCAGTACTTC. It translates to CASSSIGKQGLYEQYF.

This sequence joins TRBV29-1 and TRBJ2-1; a weak D match, TRBD1 (5 bases). The germline V gene encodes CDR1 SQVTM and CDR2 ANQGSEA. Trimming took 4 bases from V and 9 from J, leaving 10 bases between them. This CDR3 is built from 11 residues. DNA of the CDR3: TGCAGCGTTGGGGAAGGGGCTGAGCAGTTCTTC. Translated, it gives CSVGEGAEQFF.

This clonotype was counted a few times. The chain carries TRBV5-6 and TRBJ1-2; D not certain. The CDR3 loop spans 14 amino acids. V was cut by 0 bases and J by 4 bases, with 10 bases left in between. Germline V gives CDR1 SGHDT, CDR2 YYEEEE. CDR3 protein: CASSLEGSLYGYTF. The CDR3 nucleotides read TGTGCCAGCAGCTTGGAGGGCAGTCTCTATGGCTACACCTTC.

This chain links TRBV5-4 with TRBJ1-2; 8 bases agree with TRBD1. This CDR3 comprises 14 residues. The ends lost 4 bases at V and 3 bases at J; junction bases unmatched: 5. Germline CDR1 is SGHNT and CDR2 is YYREEE (reference sequence). The DNA of the CDR3 is TGTGCCAGCAGCCCAGGGGGCTCCTACTATGGCTACACCTTC. As protein: CASSPGGSYYGYTF.

The chain combines TRBV19 with TRBJ2-7, with D perhaps matching TRBD2 (5 bases). Germline-derived CDR1 and CDR2 are LNHDA and SQIVND (reference sequence). This CDR3 has 13 amino acids. V dropped 5 bases and J dropped 1 base, with 9 bases sitting between them. CDR3: CASSFRDSYEQYF. The CDR3 DNA reads TGTGCCAGTAGTTTCCGGGATTCCTACGAGCAGTACTTC.

The rearrangement uses TRBV7-4 and TRBJ2-3; perhaps TRBD1 as D (6 bases). CDR1 SGHVT and CDR2 SQSDAQ come from the germline V gene. V was clipped by 1 base and J by 4 bases, with 24 bases between them. The CDR3 spans 19 residues. Here the CDR3 reads CASSLDFLAGTRSPDTQYF. The DNA of the CDR3 is TGTGCCAGCAGCTTAGATTTTCTCGCCGGGACAAGGAGTCCAGATACGCAGTATTTT.